The clone carrying this T cell receptor (beta chain) was observed a handful of times. The data stem from a study of blood T cell repertoires in COVID-19. CDR3 size: 15 residues. Germline assignment: CDR1 SQVTM and CDR2 ANQGSEA. Trimming removed 6 bases from V and 0 bases from J, with 15 bases in between. The assay was immunoSEQ multiplex PCR, and TCRdb's table has in-frame clones only and misses some. The sample lists approximately 140,000 clones; 88% were seen once. The specimen was peripheral blood. This TCR came from a man aged 50 to 60 with active or convalescent COVID-19. This chain links TRBV29-1 with TRBJ1-3; maybe TRBD1 (5 bases). The CDR3 sequence is CSVGGGGVSGNTIYF. The DNA for the CDR3 is TGCAGCGTGGGGGGTGGAGGGGTCTCTGGAAACACCATATATTTT. The whole variable domain, filled in from reference TRBV29-1 and TRBJ1-3, reads SAVISQKPSRDICQRGTSLTIQCQVDSQVTMMFWYRQQPGQSLTLIATANQGSEATYESGFVIDKFPISRPNLTFSTLTVSNMSPEDSSIYLCSVGGGGVSGNTIYFGEGSWLTVV.